This TCR beta chain was sequenced in a study of blood T cell repertoires in COVID-19. Looking at the study overall: T cells, B-cell-depleted T cells, or PBMCs supplied cDNA or gDNA.

The table came from immunoSEQ multiplex PCR; TCRdb's copy has only in-frame clones and leaves some out. Here the sample spans about 240,000 clones, roughly 89% being singletons. This CDR3 contains 15 residues. V was pared by 4 bases and J by 3 bases, with 7 bases of the junction left unmatched. Per germline, CDR1 LNHDA and CDR2 SQIVND (reference sequence). Participants had their cohort set by participant-reported clinical history. Recovered Cohort 3 donors showed two negative PCRs, clearance, or symptom resolution. The chain uses TRBV19 and TRBJ2-3; 7 bases are shared with TRBD2. The receptor was derived from a woman aged 25 to 39 who had recovered from COVID-19. Input material: PBMCs or T cells enriched from blood (not recorded which). CDR3 coding DNA: TGTGCCAGTAGTAGCCGTAGCGGGTGGACAGATACGCAGTATTTT. This encodes CASSSRSGWTDTQYF.